This TCR beta chain was captured by sequencing in a study of CD8 T cells in ankylosing spondylitis. In this sample, this clonotype turned up many times. Antigen specificity is unknown. Study-wide points: One TCR beta motif, made up of about 8 highly homologous variants, appeared characteristic of ankylosing spondylitis blood.

V lost 4 bases, J lost 4 bases, and 17 bases lay in between. Looked up from germline, CDR1 is DFQATT and CDR2 is SNEGSKA (reference sequence). The CDR3 spans 15 residues. TCRdb redid the calling of the 5' RACE reads with MiXCR, one entry per CDR3 protein. There are around 490,000 distinct CDR3 sequences in the sample; approximately 5.3% occur only once, and roughly 3.5% lies in the top ten. The receptor was derived from a male donor with ankylosing spondylitis. J is TRBJ1-3 and V is TRBV20-1, with D tentatively TRBD1 (5 bases). Sequencing was carried out using blood, either unsorted or a sorted T cell fraction (not recorded which). The CDR3 DNA reads as TGCAGTGCTAACACCGGGACGCCGAGGGGAAACACCATATATTTT. It codes for CSANTGTPRGNTIYF.